This TCR beta chain derives from a study of shared clonotypes between healthy human individuals. This clone was counted ten times or more. As yet, its antigen is unknown. This was a deep-level run. Assay used: immunoSEQ multiplex PCR; TCRdb lists only in-frame clones, some missing. This sample has about 1.1 million clones, with approximately 80% found just once. Study-wide points: It was observed that roughly 5.4% of naive CD4 clonotypes were shared across a handful of donors. Naive subsets generally had larger estimated richness than memory subsets.

The CDR3 is 12 amino acids. The ends were cut back, 1 base at V and 9 bases at J, with 10 bases in the middle. CDR1 and CDR2 (germline): MDHEN, SYDVKM. The donors were adults (healthy and HIV-negative) with no recent acute infections or vaccinations. The chain recombines TRBV28 with TRBJ2-7; D is perhaps TRBD2 (6 bases). This TCR derives from a man between 18 and 35 years old in good health. Some clones in this sample may be carry-over from other donors' samples. Sequenced sample: memory CD4+ T cells from PBMCs. Documented subset: CD45RA-negative fraction. CDR3 coding DNA: TGTGCCAGCAGTTTATCGGTCGGGGGGCAGTACTTC. It translates to CASSLSVGGQYF.